These 17 T cell receptor beta chains were sequenced from one sample in a study of T cells in Graves' hyperthyroidism and ophthalmopathy. Amplified TCR beta CDR3 regions came from RNA transcripts. The HTBI primer set served for first-round RT-PCR of the TCR CDR3. TCRdb recomputed calls from the multiplex PCR reads with MiXCR, one row per CDR3 protein. The repertoire holds under 750,000 distinct CDR3 sequences, with around 19% as singletons. Sequenced: blood. The receptors shown here come from a woman aged 45-65 years with Graves' hyperthyroidism that later progressed to Graves' ophthalmopathy.

This clonotype was recorded at least ten times. This chain uses TRBV5-1 with TRBJ1-2; D possibly corresponds to TRBD1 (5 bases). V was trimmed by 4 bases and J by 7 bases, leaving 14 bases between them. CDR3 length: 13 residues. Germline V CDR1 and CDR2: SGHRS, YFSETQ. The CDR3 sequence: CASSEGWGTGYTF. CDR3 bases: TGCGCCAGCAGCGAAGGTTGGGGGACTGGCTACACCTTC.

Only a few counts were recorded for this clonotype. This chain joins TRBV19 and TRBJ1-4; D is undetermined. V was shortened by 3 bases and J by 7 bases, with 18 bases between the two germline ends. This CDR3 has 16 amino acids. The germline V gene encodes CDR1 LNHDA and CDR2 SQIVND (reference sequence). The chain's CDR3 is CASSIGRREVGEKLFF. In DNA form, the CDR3 reads TGTGCCAGTAGTATCGGTCGGAGGGAAGTCGGTGAAAAACTGTTTTTT.

Only a few counts were recorded for this clonotype. This chain's CDR3 is CSARGAGEDTQYF. The CDR3 DNA reads as TGCAGTGCTAGGGGGGCAGGGGAGGATACGCAGTATTTT. The chain combines TRBV20-1 with TRBJ2-3, with D possibly being TRBD1 (6 bases). Germline V lookup: CDR1 DFQATT, CDR2 SNEGSKA (reference sequence). V gave up 3 bases and J gave up 6 bases, with 13 bases separating them. The CDR3 has 13 residues.

The chain carries TRBV19 and TRBJ2-1, with TRBD2 matching 13 bases. V lost 7 bases and J lost 8; bases outside the gene matches: 8. Per germline, CDR1 LNHDA and CDR2 SQIVND (reference sequence). The CDR3 length is 15 residues. The CDR3 loop is CASMGLAGTFDEQFF. CDR3 bases: TGTGCCAGTATGGGACTAGCGGGGACCTTCGATGAGCAGTTCTTC.

The chain employs TRBV7-6 and TRBJ2-5, with D possibly TRBD2 on 6 matching bases. Trimming removed 7 bases at V and 2 bases at J, with 17 bases between. The CDR3 consists of 15 residues. Germline CDR1 and CDR2: SGHVS and FNYEAQ. The CDR3 loop is CASIENGGFQETQYF. The DNA for the CDR3 is TGTGCCAGCATCGAAAACGGGGGTTTTCAAGAGACCCAGTACTTC.

The chain uses TRBV10-2 and TRBJ2-1, with 7 bases that match TRBD2. Losses at the gene ends were 6 bases for V and 6 bases for J; bases not matched to a gene: 11. The germline V gene encodes CDR1 WSHSY and CDR2 SAAADI. The CDR3 runs to 15 residues. The CDR3 DNA follows: TGCGCCAGCAGCCTGACGGGGGGAATCGCCAATGAGCAGTTCTTC. It specifies CASSLTGGIANEQFF.

This chain uses TRBV19 with TRBJ1-1; TRBD1 agrees at 7 bases. CDR1 and CDR2 (germline): LNHDA, SQIVND (reference sequence). The ends lost 8 bases at V and 0 bases at J; junction bases unmatched: 9. The CDR3 has 15 amino acids. The CDR3 nucleotides are TGTGCCAGTCAAAGACAGGGCCCCTTGAACACTGAAGCTTTCTTT. It codes for CASQRQGPLNTEAFF.

This clonotype showed up many times. The chain carries TRBV5-1 and TRBJ2-5; 11 bases agree with TRBD2. V lost 0 bases to trimming and J lost 1 base; unmatched junction nucleotides: 8. The CDR3 totals 18 residues. Germline CDR1 is SGHRS and CDR2 is YFSETQ. The CDR3 spells CASSLALAGGPLQETQYF. The CDR3 nucleotides read TGCGCCAGCAGCTTGGCTCTAGCGGGGGGCCCGCTCCAAGAGACCCAGTACTTC. The variable domain in full, with the rest retrieved from reference TRBV5-1 and TRBJ2-5, is KAGVTQTPRYLIKTRGQQVTLSCSPISGHRSVSWYQQTPGQGLQFLFEYFSETQRNKGNFPGRFSGRQFSNSRSEMNVSTLELGDSALYLCASSLALAGGPLQETQYFGPGTRLLVL.

This clonotype was observed a few times. Here the CDR3 reads CASSGRDRGNQPQHF. CDR3 nucleotide sequence: TGTGCCAGCAGCGGCCGGGACAGGGGCAATCAGCCCCAGCATTTT. The chain is built from TRBV3-1 and TRBJ1-5; 9 bases are a match to TRBD1. The CDR3 sequence is 15 residues long. The germline V gene encodes CDR1 LGHDT and CDR2 YNNKEL (reference sequence). Trimming cost V 5 bases and J 2 bases; bases outside gene matches: 4.

The chain uses TRBV6-2 or TRBV6-3 and TRBJ2-2; 8 nucleotides agree with TRBD1. The CDR3 contains 18 residues. Germline V gene data show CDR1 as MNHEY and CDR2 as SVGEGT. V was pared by 4 bases and J by 2 bases, with 12 bases of the junction left unmatched. In nucleotides, the CDR3 is TGTGCCAGCAGTTCCGGACAGGGAATAATTCTAAACACCGGGGAGCTGTTTTTT. It translates to CASSSGQGIILNTGELFF.

CDR3 sequence: CASSPGGTSGGADTQYF. CDR3 bases: TGTGCCAGCAGCCCAGGGGGGACTAGCGGGGGGGCAGATACGCAGTATTTT. This chain connects TRBV12-3 or TRBV12-4 to TRBJ2-3; 16 nucleotides align to TRBD2. There are 17 residues in the CDR3. J gave up 4 bases and V 6 bases, and 7 bases lay outside the gene matches.

This clonotype was detected many times. V is TRBV5-1 and J is TRBJ2-3, with a tentative D call TRBD2 (6 bases). This CDR3 is built from 16 residues. Germline CDR1 is SGHRS and CDR2 is YFSETQ. V dropped 0 bases and J dropped 2 bases, with 13 bases sitting between them. CDR3 protein: CASSLADGGITDTQYF. The CDR3 DNA is TGCGCCAGCAGCTTGGCTGACGGCGGGATCACAGATACGCAGTATTTT.

This clonotype has only a few counts. Just one base apart from a much larger clone, this may be a read error. The chain employs TRBV5-1 and TRBJ2-3; 10 positions match TRBD2. CDR1 and CDR2 from the germline V gene are SGHRS and YFSETQ. The CDR3 is 15 amino acids. CDR3 sequence: CASCFLAGDTDTQYF. The CDR3 region has the DNA TGTGCCAGCTGCTTCCTAGCGGGGGACACAGATACGCAGTATTTT.

The chain joins TRBV13 to TRBJ1-1; D not certain. This CDR3 has 13 residues. CDR1 is PRHDT, CDR2 FYEKMQ, per germline (reference sequence). V lost 5 bases and J 4 bases, leaving 11 bases between the germline ends. The CDR3 DNA is TGTGCCAGCAGCCACGACTGGGCCACTGAAGCTTTCTTT. Translated, it gives CASSHDWATEAFF.

This clonotype has more than one count but fewer than ten. The chain joins TRBV12-3 or TRBV12-4 to TRBJ1-5, with a weak D call TRBD1 (6 bases). With 7 bases removed from V and 7 bases from J, the gap between germline ends came to 17 bases. CDR3 length equals 14 residues. CDR3 bases: TGTGCCAGCACCAGGGAACAGGGAGGACAGCCCCAGCATTTT. It translates to CASTREQGGQPQHF.

This clonotype was seen at least ten times. This rearrangement joins TRBV29-1 to TRBJ2-7, with 12 bases fitting TRBD1. This CDR3 spans 14 amino acids. Germline V lookup: CDR1 SQVTM, CDR2 ANQGSEA. Trimming removed 7 bases from V and 5 bases from J; junction bases left unmatched: 9. CDR3 DNA sequence: TGCAGCGCCTCGGCGGGACAGGGGGCTGACGAGCAGTACTTC. Its protein is CSASAGQGADEQYF.

The table lists this clonotype with a few counts. The chain couples TRBV12-3 or TRBV12-4 to TRBJ1-1; 10 positions match TRBD1. CDR3 size: 15 residues. The V gene end was trimmed by 5 bases and the J gene end by 5 bases; junction bases not matched to a gene: 8. CDR3 residues: CASSLPDRGLTEAFF. CDR3 bases: TGTGCCAGCAGTCTTCCCGACAGGGGGCTGACTGAAGCTTTCTTT.